Listed here is a single T cell receptor beta chain. Per the original data handling: Amplifying reference gene primers gave estimates of nucleated cell counts. Sequenced by immunoSEQ multiplex PCR; TCRdb stores in-frame clones only, minus some. The V and J calls and clone size come from that table; D and trimming were worked out from the DNA. This table has some 380,000 clones, roughly 80% appearing once. The data derive from a study of blood T cell repertoires in COVID-19. Study background: The United States, Italy and Spain provided the acute and convalescent COVID-19 samples.

Sequenced sample: peripheral blood. The TCR sequence derives from a human donor with acute or convalescent COVID-19. The donor label of this sample is uncertain.

The CDR3 DNA reads as TGTGCCAGCAGCTTAGTCCGGGACATTATCACCGGGGAGCTGTTTTTT. Its translation is CASSLVRDIITGELFF. The chain combines TRBV7-2 with TRBJ2-2; the D gene is possibly TRBD1 (6 bases). Looked up from germline, CDR1 is SGHTA and CDR2 is FQGNSA. The CDR3 runs 16 residues. V was cut by 1 base and J by 4 bases, with 13 bases left in between.